This entry features one T cell receptor beta chain sequence. Its antigen is as yet unknown. The table came from immunoSEQ multiplex PCR; TCRdb's copy has only in-frame clones and leaves some out. The repertoire holds 150,000 or so clones, 88% seen once, with less than 3.5% in the top ten. The sample comes from a study of T cell responses to AZD1222 COVID-19 vaccine. Regarding the study as a whole: Spike-wide vaccine-associated CD4 TCRs dominated at 160-218 and 743-854. Donors, mostly white British, included more females; clonal diversity was possibly underestimated. Recipients of AZD1222 seropositive at baseline numbered only 5 to 7. Reportedly, nearly half of unique spike TCRs recognized epitopes outside B.1.351/B.1.1.7 mutations.

There are 12 residues in the CDR3. The germline CDR1 and CDR2 sequences are SGHNT and YYREEE (reference sequence). The V segment lost 4 bases and the J segment 10 bases; nucleotides outside the gene matches: 7. The sample consisted of peripheral blood, taken on day 0 of AZD1222 vaccination. The TCR comes from an adult in good health. V is TRBV5-4 and J is TRBJ1-1; 7 nucleotides align to TRBD1. Written as DNA, the CDR3 is TGTGCCAGCAGCGTGAGACAGGGCGTAGCTTTCTTT. Its translation is CASSVRQGVAFF.